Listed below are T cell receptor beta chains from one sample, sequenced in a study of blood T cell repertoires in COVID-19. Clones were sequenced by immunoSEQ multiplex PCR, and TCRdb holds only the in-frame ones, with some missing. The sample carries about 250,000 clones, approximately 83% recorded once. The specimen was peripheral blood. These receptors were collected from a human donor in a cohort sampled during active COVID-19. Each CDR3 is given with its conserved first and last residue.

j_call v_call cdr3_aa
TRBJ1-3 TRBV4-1 CASSQDRSNQARRNTIYF
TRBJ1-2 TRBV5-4 CAMAAGGYNYGYTF
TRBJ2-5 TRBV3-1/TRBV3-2 CASSPSGPGETQYF
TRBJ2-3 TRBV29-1 CSVEVTGGSDTQYF
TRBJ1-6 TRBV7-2 CASSLDRGLSSPLHF
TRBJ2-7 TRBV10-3 CAISAGVDEQYF
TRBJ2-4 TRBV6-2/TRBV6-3 CASSYPTWGTGKNIQYF
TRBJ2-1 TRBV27 CASSLSIGSVSYNEQFF
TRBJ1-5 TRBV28 CASNPPGEISNQPQHF
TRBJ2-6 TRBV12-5 CASGSLGDSRANVLTF
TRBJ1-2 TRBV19 CASSRESNYGYTF
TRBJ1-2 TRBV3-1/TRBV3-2 CASSQDQAAPYGYTF
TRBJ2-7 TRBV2 CASSENSYEQYF
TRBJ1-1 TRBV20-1 CSANKEEGAFF
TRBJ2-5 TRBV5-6 CASSLGSGYQETQYF
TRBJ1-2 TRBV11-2 CASSLAHLAGQGNGYTF
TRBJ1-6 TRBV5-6 CASSVGTGQFNSPLHF
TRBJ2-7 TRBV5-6 CASSRGGPAYEQYF
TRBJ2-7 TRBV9 CASRSGSSYEQYF
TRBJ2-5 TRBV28 CASHSGWGGQETQYF
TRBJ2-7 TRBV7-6 CASSSGLNTYEQYF
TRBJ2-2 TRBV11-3 CASSLQGTGELFF
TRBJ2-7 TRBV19 CASSKTGEFYEQYF
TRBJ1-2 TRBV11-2 CASTLETSNYGYTF
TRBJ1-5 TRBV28 CASSLVRNSNQPQHF
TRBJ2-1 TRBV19 CASSAADRGLAGGRSYNEQFF
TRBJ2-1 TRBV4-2 CASSQDTSGGLSYNEQFF
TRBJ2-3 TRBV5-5 CASSPLAGVSGGGTDTQYF
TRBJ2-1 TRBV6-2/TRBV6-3 CASSYSGQTSGSYNEQFF
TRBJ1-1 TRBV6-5 CASSGETNTEAFF
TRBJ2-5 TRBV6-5 CASSYSSRGLRETQYF
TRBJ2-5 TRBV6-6 CATRLASQETQYF
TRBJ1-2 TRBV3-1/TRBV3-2 CASSGGWADYGYTF
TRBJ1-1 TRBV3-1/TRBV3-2 CASSQGGHTEAFF
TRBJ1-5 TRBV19 CASLGSGTDYNQPQHF
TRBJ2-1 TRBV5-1 CASSFSGQGFNEQFF
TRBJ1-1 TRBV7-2 CASSPWTGRNTEAFF
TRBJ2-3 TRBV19 CASSIIAGTTDTQYF
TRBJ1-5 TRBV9 CASSVEGQGDQPQHF
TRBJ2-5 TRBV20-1 CSASEAGGPVETQYF
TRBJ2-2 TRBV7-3 CASSLDIITYTGELFF
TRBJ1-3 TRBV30 CAWSVPAGSGNTIYF
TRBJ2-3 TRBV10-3 CAISASGQGAGDTQYF
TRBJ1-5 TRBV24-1 CAIATGNQPQHF
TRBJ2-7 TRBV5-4 CASRPGPGLAGGIYEQYF
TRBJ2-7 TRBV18 CASSPGEGEQYF
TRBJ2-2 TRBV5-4 CASSSPGQGNTGELFF
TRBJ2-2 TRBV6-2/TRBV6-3 CASSSLAGDQNTGELFF
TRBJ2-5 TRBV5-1 CASSFRAGGQETQYF
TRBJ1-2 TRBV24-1 CATRGGDYGYTF
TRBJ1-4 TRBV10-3 CAISARGNEKLFF
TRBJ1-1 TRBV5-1 CASSTGNTEAFF
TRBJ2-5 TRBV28 CASNLSGGAGETQYF
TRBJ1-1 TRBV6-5 CASSYFVFGDNTEAFF
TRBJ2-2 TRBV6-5 CASRRDSANTGELFF
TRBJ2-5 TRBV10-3 CAISQDNQETQYF
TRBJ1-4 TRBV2 CASSEGGDEKLFF
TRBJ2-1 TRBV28 CASSPQGNEQFF
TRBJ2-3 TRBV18 CASSPAGQEILDTQYF